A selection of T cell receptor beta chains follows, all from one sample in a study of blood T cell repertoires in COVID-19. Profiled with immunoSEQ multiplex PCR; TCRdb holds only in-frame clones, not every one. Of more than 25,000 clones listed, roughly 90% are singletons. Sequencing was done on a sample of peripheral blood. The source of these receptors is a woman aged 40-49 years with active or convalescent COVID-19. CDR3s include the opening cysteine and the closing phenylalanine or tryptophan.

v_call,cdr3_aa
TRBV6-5,CASYRGRNTEAFF
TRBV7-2,CASTTEPSSTDTQYF
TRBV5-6,CASSSRDLPYSNQPQHF
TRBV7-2,CASSLGTGGGEKLFF
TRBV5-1,CASSLTQGGTEAFF
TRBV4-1,CASKGVLGNEKLFF
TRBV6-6,CASSHTSGGTTRRGTQYF
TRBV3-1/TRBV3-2,CASSPNDRGSEKLFF
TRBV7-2,CASSYRGTEGYTF
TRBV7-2,CASSLVLTQGGETQYF
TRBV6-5,CASVPSGSNQPQHF
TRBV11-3,CASSPDRVSTEAFF
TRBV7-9,CASSSLTSGKGTDTQYF